Described below is a single T cell receptor beta chain sequence and its context. The assay used was immunoSEQ (version v3.0), run at survey level. Generated by immunoSEQ multiplex PCR, the TCRdb table keeps only in-frame clones and is missing some. The sample has 25,000 to 35,000 clones, 86% seen once. The sample comes from a study of long-term antiretroviral therapy in people with HIV. This CDR3 region has 14 residues. V was clipped by 3 bases and J by 3 bases, with 11 bases between them. Germline-derived CDR1 and CDR2 are LNHDA and SQIVND (reference sequence). The sample was unsorted PBMCs, taken 0.8 years after starting antiretroviral therapy. The clonotype originates from a woman in her 30s with HIV. The chain recombines TRBV19 with TRBJ2-5; TRBD1 might be the D (5 bases). CDR3 loop: CASSIYSGKETQYF. The CDR3 DNA reads TGTGCCAGTAGTATCTACTCAGGGAAAGAGACCCAGTACTTC.